The source of this T cell receptor beta chain is a study of OX40 agonist ivuxolimab in advanced cancers. Turning to the study itself: A male proportion of approximately 80% was recorded, with mean age 60 years and range 23 to 79.

Assay: immunoSEQ multiplex PCR; the TCRdb copy retains only in-frame clones and omits some. The table has roughly 91,000 clones, about 96% seen once; the top ten hold 2%. CDR1 LGHNA and CDR2 YSLEER come from the germline V gene. V gave up 1 base and J gave up 5 bases; unmatched junction bases: 12. This CDR3 has 18 amino acids. This material consisted of CD4+ or CD8+ T cells sorted from blood, taken in a trial of the OX40 agonist ivuxolimab. The sequence came from an adult with an advanced solid tumor such as melanoma, head and neck, liver or kidney cancer. The chain couples TRBV4-3 to TRBJ2-1; the match to TRBD2 covers 9 bases. CDR3 in amino acids: CASSQGLAENRGHNEQFF. CDR3 DNA sequence: TGCGCCAGCAGCCAAGGACTAGCGGAGAACCGGGGGCACAATGAGCAGTTCTTC.